These 2 T cell receptor beta chains originate from one sample sequenced in a study of T cell responses to AZD1222 COVID-19 vaccine. Profiled with immunoSEQ multiplex PCR; TCRdb holds only in-frame clones, not every one. The table records about 150,000 clones, 70% to 90% of them present only once. Material: peripheral blood, obtained on day 0 of AZD1222 vaccination. Receptor source: an adult in good health.

The J gene is TRBJ2-7, the V gene TRBV6-5; weak D call: TRBD1 (6 bases). V lost 6 bases, J lost 2 bases, and 8 bases lay in between. The germline gives CDR1 MNHEY, CDR2 SVGAGI. This CDR3 spans 12 amino acids. CDR3 coding DNA: TGTGCCAGCAGACAGGGAGCCTACGAGCAGTACTTC. It translates to CASRQGAYEQYF.

Turning to this clone: An end of the junction does not agree with germline; a read error may underlie this. The genes are TRBV12-3 or TRBV12-4 and TRBJ1-6; maybe TRBD1 (5 bases). This CDR3 has 13 residues. The CDR3 protein is CASSSTANSPLHF. The CDR3 bases are TGTGCTAGCAGTTCGACAGCGAATTCACCCCTCCACTTT.